The sequence of this TCR beta chain was determined in a study of cytomegalovirus exposure and HLA in healthy donors. Study context: HLA-typed donors were the source of approximately 80 million unique TCRs, which an early data release held.

This CDR3 has 17 amino acids. Germline values: CDR1 SGHRS, CDR2 YFSETQ. V gave up 0 bases and J gave up 0 bases, with 13 bases separating them. A note on this clone: Its antigen is currently unknown.

General observations from the study: For most TCR beta V segments, an earlier analysis put the productive rate at about 87% or about 30% of the time. A link between a missense DCLRE1C variant and TCR beta V- and J-gene trimming emerged from a later analysis.

Both 60 Vbeta primers and 13 Jbeta primers went into the PCR. Measured with immunoSEQ multiplex PCR; TCRdb has only the in-frame clones, and not every one. The sample totals 190,000 or so clones. The sequence was obtained from a boy younger than 18 in good health and CMV-seronegative. Material: PBMCs. The V gene is TRBV5-1, the J gene TRBJ1-3, with D perhaps TRBD1 (5 bases). CDR3 in DNA: TGCGCCAGCAGCTTGGCCCCCAGCAGGGTCTCTGGAAACACCATATATTTT. Protein sequence: CASSLAPSRVSGNTIYF.